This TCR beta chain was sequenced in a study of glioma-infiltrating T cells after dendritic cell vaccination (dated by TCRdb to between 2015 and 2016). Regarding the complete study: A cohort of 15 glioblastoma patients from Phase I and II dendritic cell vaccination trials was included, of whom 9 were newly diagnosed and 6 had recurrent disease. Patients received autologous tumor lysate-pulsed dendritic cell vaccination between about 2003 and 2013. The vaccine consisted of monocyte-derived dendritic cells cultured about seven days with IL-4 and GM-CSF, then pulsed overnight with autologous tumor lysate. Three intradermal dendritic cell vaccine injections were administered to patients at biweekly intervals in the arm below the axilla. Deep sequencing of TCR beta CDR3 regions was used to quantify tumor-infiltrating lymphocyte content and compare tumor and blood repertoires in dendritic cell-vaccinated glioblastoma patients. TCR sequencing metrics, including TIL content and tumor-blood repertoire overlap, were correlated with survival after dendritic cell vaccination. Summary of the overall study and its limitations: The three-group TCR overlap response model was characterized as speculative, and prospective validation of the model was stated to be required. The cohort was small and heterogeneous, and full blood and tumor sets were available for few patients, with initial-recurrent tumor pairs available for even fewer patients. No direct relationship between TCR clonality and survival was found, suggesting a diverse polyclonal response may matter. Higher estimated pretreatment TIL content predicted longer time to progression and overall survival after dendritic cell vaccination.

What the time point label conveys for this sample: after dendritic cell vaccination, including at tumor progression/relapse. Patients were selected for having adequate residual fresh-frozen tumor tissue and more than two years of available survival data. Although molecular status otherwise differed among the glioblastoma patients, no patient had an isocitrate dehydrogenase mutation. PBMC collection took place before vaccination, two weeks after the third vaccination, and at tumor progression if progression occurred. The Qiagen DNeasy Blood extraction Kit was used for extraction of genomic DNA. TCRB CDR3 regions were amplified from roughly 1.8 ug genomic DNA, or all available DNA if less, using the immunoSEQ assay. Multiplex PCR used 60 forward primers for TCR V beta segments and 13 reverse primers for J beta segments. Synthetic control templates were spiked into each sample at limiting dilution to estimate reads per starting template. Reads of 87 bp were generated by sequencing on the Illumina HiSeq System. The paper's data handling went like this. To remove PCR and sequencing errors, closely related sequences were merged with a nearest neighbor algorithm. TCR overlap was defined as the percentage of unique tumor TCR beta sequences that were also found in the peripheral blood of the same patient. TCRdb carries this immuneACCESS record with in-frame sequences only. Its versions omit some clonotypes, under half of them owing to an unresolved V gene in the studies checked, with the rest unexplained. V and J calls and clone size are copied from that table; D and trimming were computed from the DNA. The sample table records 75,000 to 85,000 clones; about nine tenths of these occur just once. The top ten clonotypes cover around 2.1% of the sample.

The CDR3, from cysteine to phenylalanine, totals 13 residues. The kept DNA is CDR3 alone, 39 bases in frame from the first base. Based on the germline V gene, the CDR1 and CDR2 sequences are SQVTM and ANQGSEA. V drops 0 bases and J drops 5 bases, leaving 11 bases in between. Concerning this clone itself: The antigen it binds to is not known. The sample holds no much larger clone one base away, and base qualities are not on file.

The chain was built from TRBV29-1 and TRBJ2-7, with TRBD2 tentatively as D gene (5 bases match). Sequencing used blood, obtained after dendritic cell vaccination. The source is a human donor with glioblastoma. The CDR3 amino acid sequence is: CSVEEPGSDEQYF. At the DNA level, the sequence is TGCAGCGTTGAAGAACCGGGAAGCGACGAGCAGTACTTC.